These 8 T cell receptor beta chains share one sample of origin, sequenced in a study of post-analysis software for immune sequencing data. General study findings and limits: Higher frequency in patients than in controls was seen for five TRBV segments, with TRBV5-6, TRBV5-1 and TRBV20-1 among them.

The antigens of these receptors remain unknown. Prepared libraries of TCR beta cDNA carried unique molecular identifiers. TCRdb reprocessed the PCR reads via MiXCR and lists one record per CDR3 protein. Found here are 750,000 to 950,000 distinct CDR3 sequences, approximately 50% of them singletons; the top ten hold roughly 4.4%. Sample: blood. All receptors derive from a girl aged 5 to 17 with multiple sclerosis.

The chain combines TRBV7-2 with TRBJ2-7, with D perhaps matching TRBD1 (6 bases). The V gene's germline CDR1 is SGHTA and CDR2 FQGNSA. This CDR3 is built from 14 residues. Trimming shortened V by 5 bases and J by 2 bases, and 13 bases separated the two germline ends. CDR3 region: CASSPRQVAYEQYF. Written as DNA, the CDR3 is TGTGCCAGCAGCCCTAGACAGGTAGCCTACGAGCAGTACTTC. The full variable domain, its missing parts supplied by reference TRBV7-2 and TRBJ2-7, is GAGVSQSPSNKVTEKGKDVELRCDPISGHTALYWYRQSLGQGLEFLIYFQGNSAPDKSGLPSDRFSAERTGGSVSTLTIQRTQQEDSAVYLCASSPRQVAYEQYFGPGTRLTVT.

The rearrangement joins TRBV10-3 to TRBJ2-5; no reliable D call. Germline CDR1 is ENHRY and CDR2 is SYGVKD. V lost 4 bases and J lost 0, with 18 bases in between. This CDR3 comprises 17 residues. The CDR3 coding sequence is TGTGCCATCAGTGGCCCAACAGAAAGTCCAAACCAAGAGACCCAGTACTTC. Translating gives CAISGPTESPNQETQYF.

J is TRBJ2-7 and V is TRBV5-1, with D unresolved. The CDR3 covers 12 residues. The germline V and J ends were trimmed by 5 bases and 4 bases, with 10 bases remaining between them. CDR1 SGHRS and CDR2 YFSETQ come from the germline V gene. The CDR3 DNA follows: TGCGCCAGCAGAATAGACGGGTACGAGCAGTACTTC. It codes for CASRIDGYEQYF. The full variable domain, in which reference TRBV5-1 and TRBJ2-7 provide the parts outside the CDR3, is KAGVTQTPRYLIKTRGQQVTLSCSPISGHRSVSWYQQTPGQGLQFLFEYFSETQRNKGNFPGRFSGRQFSNSRSEMNVSTLELGDSALYLCASRIDGYEQYFGPGTRLTVT.

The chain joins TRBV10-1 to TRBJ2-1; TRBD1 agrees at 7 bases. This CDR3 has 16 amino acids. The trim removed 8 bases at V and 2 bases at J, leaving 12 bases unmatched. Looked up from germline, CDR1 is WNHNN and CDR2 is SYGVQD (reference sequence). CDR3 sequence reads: CASSHSGTAPYNEQFF. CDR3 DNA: TGCGCCAGCTCCCACTCCGGGACAGCTCCCTACAATGAGCAGTTCTTC.

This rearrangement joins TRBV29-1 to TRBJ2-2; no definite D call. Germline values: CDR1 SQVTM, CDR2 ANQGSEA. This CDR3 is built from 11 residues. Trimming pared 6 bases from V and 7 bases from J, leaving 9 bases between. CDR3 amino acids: CSVTAIGELFF. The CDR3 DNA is TGCAGCGTCACAGCGATCGGGGAGCTGTTTTTT.

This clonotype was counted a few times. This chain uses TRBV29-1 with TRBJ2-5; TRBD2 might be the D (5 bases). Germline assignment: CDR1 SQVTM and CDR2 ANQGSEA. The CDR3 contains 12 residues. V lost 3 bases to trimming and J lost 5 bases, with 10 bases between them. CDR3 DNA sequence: TGCAGCGTTGAGAGGGCCACGGAGACCCAGTACTTC. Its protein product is CSVERATETQYF.

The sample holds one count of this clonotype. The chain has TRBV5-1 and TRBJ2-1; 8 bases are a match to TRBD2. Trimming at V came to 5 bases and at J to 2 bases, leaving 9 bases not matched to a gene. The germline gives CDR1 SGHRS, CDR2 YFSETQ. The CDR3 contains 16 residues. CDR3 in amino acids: CASRAQAGVPYNEQFF. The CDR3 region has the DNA TGCGCCAGCAGGGCCCAAGCGGGAGTACCCTACAATGAGCAGTTCTTC.

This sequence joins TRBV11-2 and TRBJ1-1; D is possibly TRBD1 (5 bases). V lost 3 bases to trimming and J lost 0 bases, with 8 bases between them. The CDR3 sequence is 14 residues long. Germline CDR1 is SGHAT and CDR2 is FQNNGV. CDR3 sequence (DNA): TGTGCCAGCAGCTTTCAGGGTATGAACACTGAAGCTTTCTTT. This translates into CASSFQGMNTEAFF.